The source of this T cell receptor (beta chain) is a study of blood T cell repertoires in COVID-19. Assay used: immunoSEQ multiplex PCR; TCRdb lists only in-frame clones, some missing. This table holds 250,000 to 300,000 clones, about nine tenths found once. Study members were between roughly 18 and 90 years old and lived in some 22 US regions. Participant-reported clinical history was the basis for cohort assignment. The study counted Cohort 3 donors as recovered given two negative PCRs, clearance, or symptom resolution. The sequence derives from a woman aged 60-70 years who had recovered from COVID-19. Specimen: PBMCs or T cells enriched from blood (not recorded which).

The CDR3, as DNA: TGTGCCAGCAGTTCCGCGGGGGGGAAGCAAGAGACCCAGTACTTC. Translating it yields CASSSAGGKQETQYF. The chain combines TRBV28 with TRBJ2-5; 9 nucleotides align to TRBD2. This CDR3 has 15 amino acids. Looked up from germline, CDR1 is MDHEN and CDR2 is SYDVKM. V was pared by 4 bases and J by 2 bases, with 5 bases of the junction left unmatched.